This T cell receptor beta chain was profiled in a study of blood T cell repertoires in COVID-19. Overall study context: Samples came from the United States, Italy and Spain, spanning acute and convalescent COVID-19.

This CDR3 spans 15 amino acids. The J segment lost 7 bases and the V segment lost 10 bases, leaving 15 bases of the junction unmatched. Germline CDR1 is LNHDA and CDR2 is SQIVND (reference sequence). Original handling: Reference gene primers were amplified, and this amplification served to estimate nucleated cell counts. Clones were sequenced by immunoSEQ multiplex PCR, and TCRdb holds only the in-frame ones, with some missing. The V and J calls and clone size come from that table; D and trimming were worked out from the DNA. The sample yields tens of thousands of clones, 90% seen once. The Seattle patients joined while their infection was active and were tracked longitudinally afterward.

The chain is built from TRBV19 and TRBJ1-5; 8 bases line up with TRBD1. This sequence was found in a man between 50 and 59 years old with COVID-19, enrolled during active disease. The sequenced sample consisted of peripheral blood. CDR3 bases: TGTGCCACAGGGGGACAGGCACTTGAGAGACAGCCCCAGCATTTT. Amino acid sequence: CATGGQALERQPQHF.